The 27 T cell receptor beta chains in this list originate from one sample, sequenced in a study of T cell changes during pregnancy in multiple sclerosis. Measured with immunoSEQ multiplex PCR; TCRdb has only the in-frame clones, and not every one. The sample consists of about 64,000 clones, 90% to 97% of them appearing once. The sample was CD8+ T cells from peripheral blood mononuclear cells, taken after pregnancy. These receptors originate from a female donor with multiple sclerosis, enrolled in a pregnancy study.

V usage is TRBV2 and J usage is TRBJ2-3; possibly TRBD2 for D (6 bases). The CDR3 runs to 15 residues. With 3 bases removed from V and 5 bases from J, the gap between germline ends came to 15 bases. Germline loops: CDR1 SNHLY, CDR2 FYNNEI. The DNA for the CDR3 is TGTGCCAGCAGTGATACCGGGAGAGTTGGAGATACGCAGTATTTT. This codes for CASSDTGRVGDTQYF.

The chain has TRBV5-1 and TRBJ2-1, with 7 positions matching TRBD2. V gave up 1 base and J gave up 4 bases; unmatched junction bases: 5. The V gene's germline CDR1 is SGHRS and CDR2 YFSETQ. This CDR3 is 15 amino acids long. Here the CDR3 DNA reads TGCGCCAGCAGCTTGTTTAGCGGGTCATACAATGAGCAGTTCTTC. Translating it yields CASSLFSGSYNEQFF.

Only one count was recorded for this clone. The J gene is TRBJ2-7, the V gene TRBV9, with 8 bases identical to TRBD2. Germline loops: CDR1 SGDLS, CDR2 YYNGEE. The CDR3 runs to 15 residues. V was clipped by 2 bases and J by 6 bases; unmatched bases: 10. CDR3 in DNA: TGTGCCAGCAGCGTTGGAGCGGGAGTAATTCCCGAGCAGTACTTC. Protein: CASSVGAGVIPEQYF.

The gene calls are TRBV11-2 and TRBJ2-5; 9 nucleotides agree with TRBD2. CDR1 and CDR2 from the germline V gene are SGHAT and FQNNGV. The CDR3 is 17 residues long. After removal of 0 bases from V and 2 bases from J, the junction contained 7 bases not matched to a gene. The CDR3, as DNA: TGTGCCAGCAGCTTAGATCCCCCTAGCGGGAAGCAAGAGACCCAGTACTTC. Translation: CASSLDPPSGKQETQYF.

This clone was counted a single time. This chain connects TRBV18 to TRBJ1-5; 8 bases align to TRBD1. The J segment lost 2 bases and the V segment lost 3 bases, leaving 6 bases of the junction unmatched. The CDR3 has 16 residues. Germline values: CDR1 KGHSH, CDR2 LQKENI. The CDR3 loop is CASSPTGVGGNQPQHF. Here the CDR3 DNA reads TGTGCCAGCTCACCGACAGGGGTAGGAGGCAATCAGCCCCAGCATTTT.

This chain links TRBV11-2 with TRBJ2-7; TRBD2 agrees at 11 bases. The length of the CDR3 is 14 residues. The germline V gene has CDR1 SGHAT and CDR2 FQNNGV. The ends lost 5 bases at V and 3 bases at J; junction bases unmatched: 3. The DNA of the CDR3 is TGTGCCAGCAGCGCGGGACTAGCGGTCTACGAGCAGTACTTC. This gives the protein CASSAGLAVYEQYF.

The genes are TRBV29-1 and TRBJ2-1, with a weak D call TRBD1 (6 bases). The CDR3 has 13 residues. Germline-derived CDR1 and CDR2 are SQVTM and ANQGSEA. The V end lost 5 bases, the J end lost 5 bases, and 13 bases lay between the germline ends. CDR3 amino acids: CSVIGQSDNEQFF. CDR3 DNA sequence: TGCAGCGTTATAGGACAGAGCGACAATGAGCAGTTCTTC.

The rearrangement uses TRBV7-9 and TRBJ2-3, with 7 bases fitting TRBD2. Unmatched junction bases numbered 12, after V lost 3 bases and J lost 3 bases. Germline V lookup: CDR1 SEHNR, CDR2 FQNEAQ (reference sequence). The CDR3 is 17 residues long. This chain's CDR3 is CASSFRRERDGTDTQYF. The CDR3 nucleotides are TGTGCCAGCAGCTTCAGGCGTGAGCGGGATGGAACAGATACGCAGTATTTT.

This CDR3 is CASSSDSGELFF. The CDR3 DNA reads as TGCGCCAGCAGCTCGGACAGCGGGGAGCTGTTTTTT. V gene TRBV5-1 combines with J gene TRBJ2-2, with D possibly matching TRBD1 (6 bases). CDR1 and CDR2 from the germline V gene are SGHRS and YFSETQ. The CDR3 spans 12 residues. The V and J ends lost 3 bases and 7 bases respectively, with 7 bases between them.

The chain joins TRBV16 to TRBJ2-1; TRBD2 matches 8 bases. The V gene's germline CDR1 is KGHSY and CDR2 FQNENV. This CDR3 spans 19 amino acids. J gave up 0 bases and V 1 base, and 11 bases lay outside the gene matches. This CDR3 is CASSQLGDSGKSSYNEQFF. The CDR3 DNA reads as TGTGCCAGCAGCCAATTGGGGGATAGCGGGAAAAGCTCCTACAATGAGCAGTTCTTC.

V is TRBV11-2 and J is TRBJ1-2; no clear D gene. V lost 1 base, J lost 4 bases, and 10 bases lay in between. This CDR3 has 14 residues. The germline V gene encodes CDR1 SGHAT and CDR2 FQNNGV. CDR3 DNA: TGTGCCAGCAGCTTAGGGACGGGAAGCTATGGCTACACCTTC. It encodes CASSLGTGSYGYTF. The full variable domain, rest sourced from reference TRBV11-2 and TRBJ1-2, is EAGVAQSPRYKIIEKRQSVAFWCNPISGHATLYWYQQILGQGPKLLIQFQNNGVVDDSQLPKDRFSAERLKGVDSTLKIQPAKLEDSAVYLCASSLGTGSYGYTFGSGTRLTVV.

The J gene is TRBJ2-1, the V gene TRBV27; 9 bases are shared with TRBD2. V trimming: 6 bases; J trimming: 7 bases; junction bases outside the gene matches: 10. The CDR3 is 15 amino acids. Germline CDR1 and CDR2: MNHEY and SMNVEV (reference sequence). The DNA for the CDR3 is TGTGCCAGCAGAGCCGTGGCGGGAGGGTTGAATGAGCAGTTCTTC. This translates into CASRAVAGGLNEQFF.

The chain combines TRBV5-4 with TRBJ2-5, with 11 bases aligning to TRBD2. Germline V lookup: CDR1 SGHNT, CDR2 YYREEE (reference sequence). V lost 3 bases and J lost 3; bases outside the gene matches: 1. The CDR3 is 14 residues long. In DNA, the CDR3 is TGTGCCAGCAGCTGGGGACTAGCGGAAGAGACCCAGTACTTC. The encoded protein is CASSWGLAEETQYF.

The rearrangement joins TRBV2 to TRBJ2-7; D uncertain. Trimming left V 6 bases short and J 2 bases short, with 14 bases between. There are 14 residues in the CDR3. The germline gives CDR1 SNHLY, CDR2 FYNNEI. CDR3 in amino acids: CASSDRLEAYEQYF. The CDR3 DNA follows: TGTGCCAGCAGCGATAGACTGGAAGCCTACGAGCAGTACTTC.

This clone was seen just once. The CDR3 DNA follows: TGTGCCAGCAGTAGTATTTCAGGGTGGATGGATGAGCAGTTCTTC. Translation: CASSSISGWMDEQFF. The chain joins TRBV27 to TRBJ2-1; perhaps TRBD1 as D (5 bases). CDR3 length: 15 residues. The V gene's germline CDR1 is MNHEY and CDR2 SMNVEV (reference sequence). V was shortened by 5 bases and J by 8 bases, with 19 bases between the two germline ends.

This chain connects TRBV28 to TRBJ1-2, with 7 positions matching TRBD1. The germline gives CDR1 MDHEN, CDR2 SYDVKM. Trimming cost V 3 bases and J 6 bases; bases outside gene matches: 4. The CDR3 runs 13 residues. CDR3 loop: CASSFSGTDGYTF. For the CDR3, the DNA is TGTGCCAGCAGTTTCTCCGGGACAGATGGCTACACCTTC.

The rearrangement links TRBV19 to TRBJ1-5, with D unresolved. The CDR3 spans 15 residues. Trimming left V 4 bases short and J 4 bases short, with 14 bases between. CDR1 and CDR2 (germline): LNHDA, SQIVND (reference sequence). The CDR3 sequence is CASSTYPGSNQPQHF. The CDR3 bases are TGTGCCAGTAGTACTTATCCGGGATCTAATCAGCCCCAGCATTTT.

This clone was observed a single time. The rearrangement joins TRBV20-1 to TRBJ2-7; D is ambiguous. Trimming stripped 7 bases from V and 4 bases from J, with 11 bases between. This CDR3 has 11 residues. CDR1 and CDR2 (germline): DFQATT, SNEGSKA (reference sequence). The CDR3: CSGGSGYEQYF. As DNA, the CDR3 is TGCAGTGGAGGTTCTGGGTACGAGCAGTACTTC.

With respect to this clone: Other DNA sequences in the sample encode the same CDR3. This chain uses TRBV6-1 with TRBJ2-7; D uncertain. Germline V lookup: CDR1 MNHNS, CDR2 SASEGT. V gave up 3 bases and J gave up 3 bases, with 6 bases separating them. The CDR3 loop spans 12 amino acids. As DNA, the CDR3 is TGTGCCAGCAGTGAGTCCAGCTACGAGCAGTACTTC. Translation: CASSESSYEQYF.

The rearrangement links TRBV5-6 to TRBJ2-1, with 10 positions matching TRBD2. The CDR3 covers 13 residues. Per germline, CDR1 SGHDT and CDR2 YYEEEE. V was clipped by 5 bases and J by 6 bases; unmatched bases: 2. In DNA form, the CDR3 reads TGTGCCAGCAGGATAGCGGGAGGCAATGAGCAGTTCTTC. Translating gives CASRIAGGNEQFF.

The gene calls are TRBV4-3 and TRBJ2-1; 9 nucleotides agree with TRBD1. Looked up from germline, CDR1 is LGHNA and CDR2 is YSLEER. Trimming took 1 base from V and 10 from J; bases not matched to a gene: 8. This CDR3 has 15 amino acids. CDR3 sequence reads: CASSQAGTGWNEQFF. The CDR3, as DNA: TGCGCCAGCAGCCAAGCCGGGACAGGGTGGAACGAGCAGTTCTTC.

This chain links TRBV9 with TRBJ1-1; D not resolved. CDR1 and CDR2 from the germline V gene are SGDLS and YYNGEE. The CDR3 contains 14 residues. Trimming stripped 2 bases from V and 1 base from J, with 9 bases between. This CDR3 reads CASSVAEGNTEAFF. CDR3 nucleotides: TGTGCCAGCAGCGTGGCCGAGGGGAACACTGAAGCTTTCTTT.

V gene TRBV12-5 combines with J gene TRBJ2-1; D is possibly TRBD1 (6 bases). This CDR3 comprises 16 residues. V dropped 7 bases and J dropped 1 base, with 17 bases sitting between them. CDR1 is LGHNT, CDR2 FRNRAP, per germline. The CDR3 DNA sequence: TGTGCTAGTGCCGGTCCCGGGACACTATCCTACAATGAGCAGTTCTTC. Translating it yields CASAGPGTLSYNEQFF.

This rearrangement joins TRBV7-6 to TRBJ2-7; 8 bases fit TRBD2. Germline V gives CDR1 SGHVS, CDR2 FNYEAQ. V trimming: 4 bases; J trimming: 4 bases; junction bases outside the gene matches: 9. The length of the CDR3 is 15 residues. The CDR3 loop reads CASSSSGGQDYEQYF. The CDR3, as DNA: TGTGCCAGCAGCTCCTCGGGAGGGCAGGATTACGAGCAGTACTTC.

The rearrangement joins TRBV25-1 to TRBJ2-1; D remains unclear. The germline CDR1 and CDR2 sequences are MGHDK and SYGVNS. The CDR3 is made up of 12 amino acids. The V and J ends lost 4 bases and 6 bases respectively, with 7 bases between them. CDR3: CASSAGFNEQFF. The CDR3 DNA follows: TGTGCCAGCAGTGCGGGTTTCAATGAGCAGTTCTTC.

The CDR3 DNA sequence: TGCAGCGAGACTAGCGACAATGAGCAGTTCTTC. Amino acid sequence: CSETSDNEQFF. The chain has TRBV29-1 and TRBJ2-1, with 8 bases aligning to TRBD2. Germline CDR1 reads SQVTM; CDR2 reads ANQGSEA. This CDR3 spans 11 amino acids. J was trimmed by 5 bases and V by 7 bases; bases with no gene match: 1.

The V call is TRBV6-1, the J call TRBJ2-5; 8 nucleotides match TRBD1. V was pared by 5 bases and J by 1 base, with 6 bases of the junction left unmatched. The CDR3 extends over 15 amino acids. From germline, CDR1 is MNHNS and CDR2 SASEGT. CDR3 sequence (DNA): TGTGCCAGCAGTCCCTTAGGACAGGGCCAAGAGACCCAGTACTTC. Protein product: CASSPLGQGQETQYF.